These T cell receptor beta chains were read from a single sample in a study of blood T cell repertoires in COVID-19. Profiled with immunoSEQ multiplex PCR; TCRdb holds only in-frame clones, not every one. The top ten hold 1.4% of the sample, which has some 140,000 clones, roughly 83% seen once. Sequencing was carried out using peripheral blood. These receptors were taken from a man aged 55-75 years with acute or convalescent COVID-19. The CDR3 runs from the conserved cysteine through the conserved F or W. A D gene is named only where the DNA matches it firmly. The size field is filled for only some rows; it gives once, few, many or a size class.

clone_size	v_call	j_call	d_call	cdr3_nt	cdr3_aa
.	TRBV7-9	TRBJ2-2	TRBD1	TGTGCCAGCAGCGAGTCAGGGGGCACCGGGGAGCTGTTTTTT	CASSESGGTGELFF
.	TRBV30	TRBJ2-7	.	TGTGCCTGGAAGACACCCCCCGGCGAGCAGTACTTC	CAWKTPPGEQYF
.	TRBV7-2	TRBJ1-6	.	TGTGCCAGCAGCCCGAAATGGACATCATATAATTCACCCCTCCACTTT	CASSPKWTSYNSPLHF
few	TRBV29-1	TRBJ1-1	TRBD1	TGCAGCGTTCACAGGGGGTCCTACACTGAAGCTTTCTTT	CSVHRGSYTEAFF
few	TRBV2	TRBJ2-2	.	TGTGCCAGCAGTGACAAGAGCACCGGGGAGCTGTTTTTT	CASSDKSTGELFF
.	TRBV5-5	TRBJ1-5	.	TGTGCCAGCAGCTTGGCAGGGGGCAATCAGCCCCAGCATTTT	CASSLAGGNQPQHF
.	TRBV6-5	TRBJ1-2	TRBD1	TGTGCCAGCACTAGAACAGGGGATGGCTACACCTTC	CASTRTGDGYTF
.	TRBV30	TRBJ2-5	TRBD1	TGTGCCTGCACAGGGGGCTGGGGAGAGACCCAGTACTTC	CACTGGWGETQYF
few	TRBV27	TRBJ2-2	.	TGTGCCAGCAGTTTAGAGTTCCTAGACGGGGCCGGGGAGCTGTTTTTT	CASSLEFLDGAGELFF
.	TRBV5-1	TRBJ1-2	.	TGCGCCAGCAGTTCTGAGGGGGATCAGTACGACTATGGCTACACCTTC	CASSSEGDQYDYGYTF
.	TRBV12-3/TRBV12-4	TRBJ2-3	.	TGTGCCAGCAGTTTAGGGGGAGCAGATACGCAGTATTTT	CASSLGGADTQYF
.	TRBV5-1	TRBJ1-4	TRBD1	TGCGCCAGCAGCTTCCTCCCCGGGACAGGTTGGGAAAAACTGTTTTTT	CASSFLPGTGWEKLFF
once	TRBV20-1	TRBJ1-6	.	TGCAGTGCTAGTGGGAGCTATAATTCACCCCTCCACTTT	CSASGSYNSPLHF
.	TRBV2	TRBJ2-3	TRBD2	TGTGCCAGCAGCGCCTCCAGCGGGGCCGGGCTCGATACGCAGTATTTT	CASSASSGAGLDTQYF
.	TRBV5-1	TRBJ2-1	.	TGCGCCAGCAGCCCCGGGTCAGCATACAATGAGCAGTTCTTC	CASSPGSAYNEQFF
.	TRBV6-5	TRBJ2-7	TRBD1	TGTGCCAGCAGTAACGACAGGGGGTCCTACGAGCAGTACTTC	CASSNDRGSYEQYF
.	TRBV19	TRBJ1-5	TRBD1	TGTGCCAGTACCTTACAGGGGTGGGGCAATCAGCCCCAGCATTTT	CASTLQGWGNQPQHF
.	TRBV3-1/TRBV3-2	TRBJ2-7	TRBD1	TGTGCCAGCAGCCAAGTACAGGGGGTGGGCGTCCCCTACGAGCAGTACTTC	CASSQVQGVGVPYEQYF
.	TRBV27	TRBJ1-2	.	TGTGCCAGCAGTTTAAGCGTCCGGGGTTCGGAGGGCTACACCTTC	CASSLSVRGSEGYTF
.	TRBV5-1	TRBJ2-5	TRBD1	TGCGCCAGCAGCTTTGGGACAGGCGGCGAGACCCAGTACTTC	CASSFGTGGETQYF
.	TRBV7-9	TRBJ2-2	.	TGTGCCAGCAGCTTAGCGTCTTCGGCTAGCCTAAACACCGGGGAGCTGTTTTTT	CASSLASSASLNTGELFF
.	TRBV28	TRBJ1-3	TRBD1	TGTGCCAGCAGTACCGGACAGGGACGTAGAAACACCATATATTTT	CASSTGQGRRNTIYF
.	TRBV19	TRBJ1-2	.	TGTGCCAGTAGTATGGAACAGCGGAACTATGGCTACACCTTC	CASSMEQRNYGYTF
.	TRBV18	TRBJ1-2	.	TGTGCCAGCTCTGCAGCCGTTCCACGGGGGAACTATGGCTACACCTTC	CASSAAVPRGNYGYTF
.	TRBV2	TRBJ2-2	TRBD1	TGTGCCAGCGGGAAACAGGGGCTCACCGGGGAGCTGTTTTTT	CASGKQGLTGELFF
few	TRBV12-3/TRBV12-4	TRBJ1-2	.	TGTGCCAGCAGTGTGGACAGCTATGGCTACACCTTC	CASSVDSYGYTF
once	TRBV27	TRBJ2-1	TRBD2	TGTGCCAGCAGGGGACTAGCGGGAGCATACAATGAGCAGTTCTTC	CASRGLAGAYNEQFF
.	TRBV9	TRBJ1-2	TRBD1	TGTGCCAGCAGCTCTGGACAGGGGGGCTATGGCTACACCTTC	CASSSGQGGYGYTF
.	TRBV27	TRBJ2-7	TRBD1	TGTGCCAGCAGCCAGGGGGCATCTTCTTACGAGCAGTACTTC	CASSQGASSYEQYF
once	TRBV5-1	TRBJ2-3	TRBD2	TGCGCCAGTATAGCGAGGGGCGGGAGTCTCACGGCAGATACGCAGTATTTT	CASIARGGSLTADTQYF
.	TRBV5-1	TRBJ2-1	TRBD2	TGCGCCAGCAGCTTGGCGGCTAGCGGGGGGGCCAATGAGCAGTTCTTC	CASSLAASGGANEQFF
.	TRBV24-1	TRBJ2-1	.	TGTGCCACCAGTGATCCTGACCTAACGGGGTACAATGAGCAGTTCTTC	CATSDPDLTGYNEQFF
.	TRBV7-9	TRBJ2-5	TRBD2	TGTGCCAGCAGCTTTCCCATGACTAGCGCACAAGAGACCCAGTACTTC	CASSFPMTSAQETQYF
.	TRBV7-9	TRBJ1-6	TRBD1	TGTGCCAGCAGCCAAGTCCTTGGGACAGGGGCATCACCCCTCCACTTT	CASSQVLGTGASPLHF
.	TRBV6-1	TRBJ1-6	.	TGTGCCAGCAGTGAGGGGGGGAATTCACCCCTCCACTTT	CASSEGGNSPLHF
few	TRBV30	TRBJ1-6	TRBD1	TGTGCCTGGATCTTCAAGGGGGCGTCTGACCCCCTCCACTTT	CAWIFKGASDPLHF
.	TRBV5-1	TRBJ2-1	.	TGCGCCAGCAGCTTGGCGACGGGTTCCTACAATGAGCAGTTCTTC	CASSLATGSYNEQFF
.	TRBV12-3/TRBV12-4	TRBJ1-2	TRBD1	TGTGCCAGCAGTCCCCTCCAGGGGGCTGGCTACACCTTC	CASSPLQGAGYTF
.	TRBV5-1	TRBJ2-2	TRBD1	TGCGCCAGCAGACCCGGGACAGGGACAGCCGGGGAGCTGTTTTTT	CASRPGTGTAGELFF
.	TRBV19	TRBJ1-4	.	TGTGCCAGTAGTTGGGGCCGTCCCAATGAAAAACTGTTTTTT	CASSWGRPNEKLFF
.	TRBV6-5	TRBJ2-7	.	TGTGCCAGCTTGGGCACACCAGGGTTTTCCTACGAGCAGTACTTC	CASLGTPGFSYEQYF
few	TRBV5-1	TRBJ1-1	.	TGCGCCAGCAGCCTGGTCGGGGGGGCTGCCACTGAAGCTTTCTTT	CASSLVGGAATEAFF
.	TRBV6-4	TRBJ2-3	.	TGTGCCAGCAGGATCGACTATTCCACAGATACGCAGTATTTT	CASRIDYSTDTQYF
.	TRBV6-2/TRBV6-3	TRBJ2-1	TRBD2	TGTGCCAGCAGTTCGACTAGCGGGAGAGGCTACAATGAGCAGTTCTTC	CASSSTSGRGYNEQFF
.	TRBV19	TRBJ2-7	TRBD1	TGTGCCAGTACCATAGGGACAGGAGCCTACGAGCAGTACTTC	CASTIGTGAYEQYF
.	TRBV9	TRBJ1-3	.	TGTGCCAGCAGCGTAGCGGGATCATCTGGAAACACCATATATTTT	CASSVAGSSGNTIYF
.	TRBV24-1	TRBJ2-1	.	TGTGCCACCAGTGTCCAGGGTTACAATGAGCAGTTCTTC	CATSVQGYNEQFF